Below are 9 T cell receptor beta chains sequenced from a single sample in a study of shared clonotypes between healthy human individuals. The repertoire was sequenced with immunoSEQ multiplex PCR; TCRdb's copy has only in-frame clones and lacks some. This sample has about 2 million clones, with roughly 94% found just once. The naive CD8 subset, CD45RO-negative cells positively selected for CCR7, excluded terminally differentiated effector memory CD45RA+ cells. Sequencing was carried out using naive CD8+ T cells sorted from blood. The receptors shown here come from a man aged 18 to 29 in good health.

Note on this clone: At one end, the junction sequence differs from germline, possibly due to a read error. This chain links TRBV29-1 with TRBJ2-7; 10 bases are shared with TRBD2. The V gene's germline CDR1 is SQVTM and CDR2 ANQGSEA. The CDR3 is 15 amino acids. The CDR3 sequence is CSIETRTSGTYEQYF. The CDR3 bases are TGCAGCATTGAGACCAGGACTAGCGGAACCTACGAGCAGTACTTC.

The V gene is TRBV18, the J gene TRBJ1-6; D call uncertain. Trimming took 3 bases from V and 8 from J, leaving 11 bases between them. The CDR3 runs to 14 residues. Per the germline V gene, CDR1 is KGHSH and CDR2 is LQKENI. As DNA, the CDR3 is TGTGCCAGCTCACCTCTCCGGAAGGATTCACCCCTCCACTTT. As protein: CASSPLRKDSPLHF.

The rearrangement joins TRBV30 to TRBJ2-7; 8 nucleotides agree with TRBD1. This CDR3 has 16 residues. After removal of 3 bases from V and 2 bases from J, the junction contained 12 bases not matched to a gene. Germline CDR1 is GTSNPN and CDR2 is SVGIG (reference sequence). This CDR3 reads CAWRINQGAPTYEQYF. CDR3 DNA: TGTGCCTGGAGGATAAACCAGGGGGCTCCCACCTACGAGCAGTACTTC.

The V gene is TRBV10-3, the J gene TRBJ2-3; D is undetermined. Trimming took off 5 bases at V and 2 bases at J, with 11 bases between the two ends. The germline V gene encodes CDR1 ENHRY and CDR2 SYGVKD. The CDR3 totals 14 residues. CDR3 nucleotides: TGTGCCATCAGTTCAGTAAAAGACACAGATACGCAGTATTTT. Residues: CAISSVKDTDTQYF.

The CDR3 is CASTSLYLDSNTGELFF. In nucleotides, the CDR3 is TGTGCCAGCACCTCCTTGTACCTTGACAGTAACACCGGGGAGCTGTTTTTT. The chain employs TRBV27 and TRBJ2-2; maybe TRBD1 (5 bases). Germline V gene data show CDR1 as MNHEY and CDR2 as SMNVEV (reference sequence). This CDR3 is 17 amino acids long. Trimming took 7 bases from V and 2 from J, leaving 20 bases between them.

This rearrangement joins TRBV6-1 to TRBJ2-5; D is ambiguous. V lost 1 base and J lost 2, with 11 bases in between. Looked up from germline, CDR1 is MNHNS and CDR2 is SASEGT. The CDR3 is 15 residues long. CDR3 in amino acids: CASSEGTARQETQYF. Written as DNA, the CDR3 is TGTGCCAGCAGTGAAGGGACCGCCAGACAAGAGACCCAGTACTTC.

Only one count was recorded for this clone. The chain couples TRBV9 to TRBJ2-5; D not certain. The ends were cut back, 0 bases at V and 0 bases at J, with 6 bases in the middle. The CDR3 spans 14 residues. The germline V gene has CDR1 SGDLS and CDR2 YYNGEE. Written as DNA, the CDR3 is TGTGCCAGCAGCGTAGCCGGGTACCAAGAGACCCAGTACTTC. Residues: CASSVAGYQETQYF. Drawing the rest from reference TRBV9 and TRBJ2-5, the complete variable domain is DSGVTQTPKHLITATGQRVTLRCSPRSGDLSVYWYQQSLDQGLQFLIQYYNGEERAKGNILERFSAQQFPDLHSELNLSSLELGDSALYFCASSVAGYQETQYFGPGTRLLVL.

A word on this clone: Other DNA sequences of this sample code for an identical CDR3. This rearrangement joins TRBV18 to TRBJ1-1; D may be TRBD1 (6 bases). V was pared by 0 bases and J by 2 bases, with 7 bases between. Germline CDR1 is KGHSH and CDR2 is LQKENI. The CDR3 has 14 amino acids. As DNA, the CDR3 is TGTGCCAGCTCACCACCGACAGGCAACACTGAAGCTTTCTTT. Translated, it gives CASSPPTGNTEAFF.

This clone was seen only once. Other DNA variants within this sample encode the same CDR3. The chain has TRBV9 and TRBJ2-7, with 10 bases matching TRBD1. V trimming: 3 bases; J trimming: 2 bases; junction bases outside the gene matches: 5. The CDR3 has 15 amino acids. Looked up from germline, CDR1 is SGDLS and CDR2 is YYNGEE. Written as DNA, the CDR3 is TGTGCCAGCAGCGAAGGGACAGGGGACACCTACGAGCAGTACTTC. Its protein product is CASSEGTGDTYEQYF.